This T cell receptor beta chain originates from a study of T-cell memory formation after mild COVID-19. The wider study: Largely, TCR clusters stayed within a single donor.

TCRdb passed the 5' RACE reads through MiXCR, listing each CDR3 protein once. The sample shows under 350,000 distinct CDR3 sequences, around 15% of them seen only once. Study results and limitations: Mostly located in CM and EM were contracting CD4+ clones, with contracting CD8+ clones located in EMRA.

The CDR3 is 17 amino acids. Trimming took 0 bases from V and 0 from J, leaving 12 bases between them. The V gene's germline CDR1 is LGHNA and CDR2 YNFKEQ. The table lists this clonotype with a few counts. The antigen is unknown. This sequence originates from a man between 18 and 35 years old who had mild COVID-19 (a few samples of this study predate the infection). Cell type and time point are not known. The specimen sequenced was PBMCs or a T cell subset sorted from them (not recorded which). The V and J genes are TRBV4-2 and TRBJ1-3; a weak D match, TRBD1 (5 bases). CDR3: CASSQDPGGYSGNTIYF. The CDR3 DNA is TGTGCCAGCAGCCAAGATCCGGGGGGATACTCTGGAAACACCATATATTTT.